These 25 T cell receptor beta chains were all obtained from the same sample, sequenced in a study of blood T cell repertoires in COVID-19. Assay: immunoSEQ multiplex PCR; the TCRdb copy retains only in-frame clones and omits some. The repertoire holds fewer than 80,000 clones, with around 87% as singletons. The sequenced material came from peripheral blood. All receptors come from a man between 65 and 85 years old with acute or convalescent COVID-19.

The CDR3 loop is CASSGGVNSYEQYF. As DNA, the CDR3 is TGTGCCAGCAGCGGAGGGGTGAACTCCTACGAGCAGTACTTC. This chain connects TRBV5-5 to TRBJ2-7; maybe TRBD2 (6 bases). Per the germline V gene, CDR1 is SGHKS and CDR2 is YYEKEE (reference sequence). The V end lost 4 bases, the J end lost 0 bases, and 11 bases lay between the germline ends. The length of the CDR3 is 14 residues.

The genes are TRBV5-1 and TRBJ2-6, with D maybe TRBD1 (5 bases). The CDR3 covers 17 residues. CDR1 SGHRS and CDR2 YFSETQ come from the germline V gene. Deletions cut 1 base from V and 0 bases from J, with 11 bases between. The CDR3 coding sequence is TGCGCCAGCAGCTTGTGGACACCTAGCTCTGGGGCCAACGTCCTGACTTTC. It yields the protein CASSLWTPSSGANVLTF.

This rearrangement joins TRBV7-9 to TRBJ1-5; 7 bases are shared with TRBD1. This CDR3 is built from 17 residues. The V and J ends lost 4 bases and 0 bases, in that order; junction bases with no gene match: 9. Germline V gives CDR1 SEHNR, CDR2 FQNEAQ (reference sequence). The DNA for the CDR3 is TGTGCCAGCAGCTCATCAACCGGGACAGTTAGCAATCAGCCCCAGCATTTT. Its translation is CASSSSTGTVSNQPQHF.

The chain has TRBV20-1 and TRBJ1-2; 8 nucleotides agree with TRBD1. With V trimmed by 3 bases and J by 9 bases, 3 bases remained unmatched. This CDR3 is built from 11 residues. CDR1 and CDR2 from the germline V gene are DFQATT and SNEGSKA (reference sequence). Here the CDR3 reads CSASGQGSYTF. CDR3 nucleotide sequence: TGCAGTGCTAGTGGACAGGGCAGCTACACCTTC.

This chain joins TRBV11-2 and TRBJ1-1, with TRBD1 as a possible D gene (5 bases). The CDR3 is made up of 16 amino acids. V lost 3 bases and J 5 bases, leaving 19 bases between the germline ends. The germline V gene has CDR1 SGHAT and CDR2 FQNNGV. The DNA of the CDR3 is TGTGCCAGCAGCTTCGACCTGGGGGGGGTCACAACTGAAGCTTTCTTT. It encodes CASSFDLGGVTTEAFF.

The rearrangement links TRBV5-1 to TRBJ2-1; TRBD1 matches at 7 bases. With V trimmed by 0 bases and J by 1 base, 1 base remained unmatched. The CDR3 contains 15 residues. Looked up from germline, CDR1 is SGHRS and CDR2 is YFSETQ. The CDR3 here is CASSLGTGSYNEQFF. In nucleotides, the CDR3 is TGCGCCAGCAGCTTGGGGACAGGTTCCTACAATGAGCAGTTCTTC.

The chain has TRBV3-1 (or the pseudogene TRBV3-2) and TRBJ2-7; possible D gene TRBD2, 5 bases. This CDR3 has 15 residues. Trimming pared 4 bases from V and 2 bases from J, leaving 15 bases between. The germline V gene has CDR1 LGHDT and CDR2 YNNKEL (reference sequence). CDR3 in amino acids: CASSPLLGAAYEQYF. The CDR3 bases are TGTGCCAGCAGCCCCCTGCTGGGAGCTGCCTACGAGCAGTACTTC.

The J gene is TRBJ2-3, the V gene TRBV4-1; D uncertain. The germline V gene encodes CDR1 MGHRA and CDR2 YSYEKL. The CDR3 consists of 16 residues. Trimming took 1 base from V and 0 from J, leaving 11 bases between them. CDR3 sequence: CASSQGGQTSTDTQYF. CDR3 nucleotides: TGCGCCAGCAGCCAAGGTGGGCAAACTAGCACAGATACGCAGTATTTT.

This clone was seen only once. The chain recombines TRBV5-1 with TRBJ1-2, with D perhaps matching TRBD1 (6 bases). V lost 4 bases to trimming and J lost 1 base, with 11 bases between them. The CDR3 covers 14 residues. Germline CDR1 and CDR2: SGHRS and YFSETQ. The CDR3 loop is CASSPIGGNYGYTF. In DNA, the CDR3 is TGCGCCAGCAGCCCGATAGGGGGTAACTATGGCTACACCTTC. The whole variable domain, filled in from reference TRBV5-1 and TRBJ1-2, reads KAGVTQTPRYLIKTRGQQVTLSCSPISGHRSVSWYQQTPGQGLQFLFEYFSETQRNKGNFPGRFSGRQFSNSRSEMNVSTLELGDSALYLCASSPIGGNYGYTFGSGTRLTVV.

As regards this clone: The junction differs from germline at one of its ends, possibly a read error. The chain employs TRBV6-5 and TRBJ2-2, with D possibly matching TRBD1 (5 bases). The CDR3 is made up of 13 amino acids. Germline CDR1 MNHEY, CDR2 SVGAGI. CDR3 bases: TGTGCCGGCAGGCAGGGGAACACCGGGGAGCTGTTTTTT. Its protein is CAGRQGNTGELFF.

This rearrangement joins TRBV27 to TRBJ1-2; no firm D call. Germline loops: CDR1 MNHEY, CDR2 SMNVEV (reference sequence). V shed 5 bases and J shed 5 bases, with 12 bases lying between them. CDR3 size: 13 residues. Here the CDR3 DNA reads TGTGCCAGCAGTCCGGGTGTTGGGTATGGCTACACCTTC. Amino acids: CASSPGVGYGYTF.

V is TRBV6-2 or TRBV6-3 and J is TRBJ2-5, with 14 bases that match TRBD2. Germline values: CDR1 MNHEY, CDR2 SVGEGT. Losses at the gene ends were 4 bases for V and 4 bases for J; bases not matched to a gene: 8. This CDR3 comprises 17 residues. The DNA for the CDR3 is TGTGCCAGCAGTTCTCTGGGACTAGCGGGAGTCCGAGAGACCCAGTACTTC. This gives the protein CASSSLGLAGVRETQYF.

The chain employs TRBV15 and TRBJ2-7; D not resolved. This CDR3 is 15 amino acids long. The V end lost 5 bases, the J end lost 3 bases, and 17 bases lay between the germline ends. CDR1 LNHNV and CDR2 YYDKDF come from the germline V gene (reference sequence). CDR3 sequence: CATSVESTAYYEQYF. The DNA of the CDR3 is TGTGCCACCAGCGTAGAGTCCACAGCTTACTACGAGCAGTACTTC.

The V and J genes are TRBV28 and TRBJ2-7, with 8 bases fitting TRBD1. CDR1 MDHEN and CDR2 SYDVKM come from the germline V gene. This CDR3 region has 14 residues. V gave up 9 bases and J gave up 2 bases; unmatched junction bases: 9. The CDR3 loop reads CASKAGGSTYEQYF. As DNA, the CDR3 is TGTGCCAGTAAGGCAGGGGGCTCTACCTACGAGCAGTACTTC.

This clone was seen just once. The chain joins TRBV20-1 to TRBJ2-5; tentative D call: TRBD1 (6 bases). The CDR3 is 12 residues long. Trimming cost V 3 bases and J 3 bases, with 8 bases left between them. CDR1 is DFQATT, CDR2 SNEGSKA, per germline (reference sequence). CDR3 amino acids: CSASQGKETQYF. CDR3 bases: TGCAGTGCTAGTCAGGGGAAAGAGACCCAGTACTTC.

The count of this clone is one. CDR3 DNA: TGTGCCAGCAGCCCTGGACTCGGGGGGAGCACAGATACGCAGTATTTT. Encoded protein: CASSPGLGGSTDTQYF. The rearrangement links TRBV5-8 to TRBJ2-3, with 7 bases fitting TRBD2. CDR1 and CDR2 from the germline V gene are SGHTS and YDEGEE. The CDR3 is 16 amino acids. V lost 4 bases, J lost 0 bases, and 8 bases stayed unmatched.

The CDR3 region is CASSYPIRGDQETQYF. The CDR3 bases are TGTGCCAGCAGTTACCCGATCCGCGGGGACCAAGAGACCCAGTACTTC. This chain links TRBV6-5 with TRBJ2-5, with D maybe TRBD2 (6 bases). This CDR3 spans 16 amino acids. Looked up from germline, CDR1 is MNHEY and CDR2 is SVGAGI. V lost 2 bases to trimming and J lost 0 bases, with 13 bases between them.

V usage is TRBV5-5 and J usage is TRBJ1-1; tentatively, D is TRBD1 (6 bases). The CDR3 has 13 residues. V gave up 5 bases and J gave up 6 bases, with 14 bases separating them. From germline, CDR1 is SGHKS and CDR2 YYEKEE (reference sequence). CDR3 sequence (DNA): TGTGCCAGCAGTCATAACAGGGTCCCTGAAGCTTTCTTT. Its translation: CASSHNRVPEAFF. Together with reference TRBV5-5 and TRBJ1-1, the CDR3 gives the full variable domain: DAGVTQSPTHLIKTRGQQVTLRCSPISGHKSVSWYQQVLGQGPQFIFQYYEKEERGRGNFPDRFSARQFPNYSSELNVNALLLGDSALYLCASSHNRVPEAFFGQGTRLTVV.

This chain uses TRBV7-2 with TRBJ2-7; possible D gene TRBD1, 5 bases. The CDR3 sequence is 14 residues long. Deletions cut 6 bases from V and 7 bases from J, with 19 bases between. Per the germline V gene, CDR1 is SGHTA and CDR2 is FQGNSA. The CDR3 bases are TGTGCCAGCAGTCCAGGGTCCGACCCCCGGGAGCAGTACTTC. This codes for CASSPGSDPREQYF.

The J gene is TRBJ1-2, the V gene TRBV20-1; D remains ambiguous. The CDR3 consists of 13 residues. Trimming shortened V by 4 bases and J by 8 bases, and 17 bases separated the two germline ends. Germline CDR1 and CDR2: DFQATT and SNEGSKA (reference sequence). DNA for the CDR3: TGCAGTGCTAATGAGTACAGCCTAAAAGGCTACACCTTC. It translates to CSANEYSLKGYTF.

This chain links TRBV6-5 with TRBJ2-7; a weak D match, TRBD1 (8 bases). The CDR3 extends over 16 amino acids. V lost 2 bases and J 7 bases, leaving 21 bases between the germline ends. CDR1 MNHEY and CDR2 SVGAGI come from the germline V gene. The CDR3 reads CASSYNAPDRGGEQYF. CDR3 nucleotides: TGTGCCAGCAGTTACAATGCCCCCGACAGGGGAGGGGAGCAGTACTTC.

The chain has TRBV27 and TRBJ1-1; possible D gene TRBD1, 6 bases. V lost 4 bases and J lost 6, with 15 bases in between. CDR3 length: 14 amino acids. Germline CDR1 MNHEY, CDR2 SMNVEV (reference sequence). This CDR3 reads CASSSTGPGSEAFF. The CDR3 DNA sequence: TGTGCCAGCAGTTCCACAGGGCCGGGCTCTGAAGCTTTCTTT.

The chain is built from TRBV10-2 and TRBJ2-5, with 9 bases fitting TRBD2. Germline V CDR1 and CDR2: WSHSY, SAAADI. Trimming cost V 5 bases and J 1 base; bases outside gene matches: 2. The CDR3 has 14 amino acids. The CDR3 spells CASSPTSGQETQYF. The DNA for the CDR3 is TGCGCCAGCAGTCCGACTAGCGGCCAAGAGACCCAGTACTTC.

The CDR3 reads CASSLTGMNEQYF. CDR3 sequence (DNA): TGTGCCAGCAGCCTGACAGGGATGAACGAGCAGTACTTC. V usage is TRBV28 and J usage is TRBJ2-7, with 7 bases lining up with TRBD1. V lost 6 bases and J lost 5; bases outside the gene matches: 7. Germline lookup yields CDR1 MDHEN and CDR2 SYDVKM. The CDR3 has 13 amino acids.

This sequence joins TRBV14 and TRBJ2-1; 10 bases are shared with TRBD1. Germline CDR1 reads SGHDN; CDR2 reads FVKESK. The ends lost 6 bases at V and 14 bases at J; junction bases unmatched: 7. This CDR3 contains 12 residues. The CDR3 nucleotides are TGTGCCAGCAGGCAGGGACAGGGGACGGAGTTCTTC. It specifies CASRQGQGTEFF.